This TCR beta chain was captured by sequencing in a study of T cells in Graves' hyperthyroidism and ophthalmopathy. Notes on the study in general: Most thyroid clonotypes expanded above 0.001 were also detected in blood. Model predictions of ophthalmopathy came a median 6.5 months before onset.

Note on this clonotype: Its target is unknown.

Using RNA transcripts as the source, TCR beta CDR3 regions were amplified. In the first-round RT-PCR of the TCR CDR3, the HTBI primer set was used. TCRdb reprocessed the multiplex PCR reads with MiXCR, giving one entry per CDR3 protein. This table has over 500,000 distinct CDR3 sequences, 40% to 55% appearing once. The CDR3 is 13 amino acids. Trimming stripped 3 bases from V and 6 bases from J, with 10 bases between. The chain couples TRBV12-3 or TRBV12-4 to TRBJ2-3; D is tentatively TRBD1 or TRBD2 (5 bases each). The sequence came from an adult woman with Graves' disease, either hyperthyroidism or ophthalmopathy (not recorded which). The source material was peripheral blood or thyroid tissue (not recorded which). The CDR3 DNA sequence: TGTGCCAGCAGTTTGGGGGTGGGGGATACGCAGTATTTT. This sequence encodes CASSLGVGDTQYF.